This TCR beta chain was captured in a study of T-cell memory formation after mild COVID-19. TCRdb fed the 5' RACE reads into MiXCR, producing one record per CDR3 protein. In the table there are tens of thousands of distinct CDR3 sequences, about 15% of which are singletons. This clonotype came up a few times. The length of the CDR3 is 16 residues. Trimming stripped 4 bases from V and 7 bases from J, with 17 bases between. Germline CDR1 MNHEY, CDR2 SVGAGI. The V call is TRBV6-5, the J call TRBJ1-6, with a possible D match to TRBD1 (5 bases). The TCR was taken from an adult woman who had mild COVID-19 (a few samples of this study predate the infection). Cell type and time point are not known. The sample consisted of PBMCs or a T cell subset sorted from them (not recorded which). CDR3 DNA sequence: TGTGCCAGCAGTTTAACGGGGGAGGTCTGGAATTCACCCCTCCACTTT. It is translated as CASSLTGEVWNSPLHF.